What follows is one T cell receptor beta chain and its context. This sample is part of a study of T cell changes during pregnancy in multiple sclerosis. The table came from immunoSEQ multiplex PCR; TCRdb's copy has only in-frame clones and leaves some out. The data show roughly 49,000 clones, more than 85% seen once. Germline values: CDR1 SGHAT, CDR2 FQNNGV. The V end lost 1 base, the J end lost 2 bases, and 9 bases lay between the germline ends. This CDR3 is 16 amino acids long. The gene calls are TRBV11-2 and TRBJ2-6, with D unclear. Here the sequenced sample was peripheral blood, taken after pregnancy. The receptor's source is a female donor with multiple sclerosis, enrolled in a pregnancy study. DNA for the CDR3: TGTGCCAGCAGCTTAGTGAGCATTACTGGGGCCAACGTCCTGACTTTC. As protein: CASSLVSITGANVLTF.